This TCR beta chain was profiled in a study of beta chain features in type 1 diabetes. With respect to this clone: The target antigen is unknown.

Sequencing targeted expressed TCRB transcripts, as all isolated RNA had been reverse transcribed. This table comes from immunoSEQ multiplex PCR, and its TCRdb copy is limited to in-frame clones, with some not included. The data contain around 280,000 clones, approximately 15% of them singletons. With V trimmed by 4 bases and J by 5 bases, 6 bases remained unmatched. The germline gives CDR1 SGHNT, CDR2 YYREEE (reference sequence). The CDR3 has 14 residues. Study-wide results and caveats: Patients with Type 1 diabetes showed moderately but significantly shorter TCRB CDR3s in all four CD4+ subsets.

Input material: naive CD4+ T cells from blood. The TCR was taken from a man younger than 35 with type 1 diabetes. The chain joins TRBV5-4 to TRBJ1-2; 9 bases match TRBD1. The CDR3, as DNA: TGTGCCAGCAGCCCTACAGGGGGCGGGTATGGCTACACCTTC. It specifies CASSPTGGGYGYTF.